These T cell receptor beta chains were read from a single sample in a study of blood T cell repertoires in COVID-19. Clones were read by immunoSEQ multiplex PCR, and TCRdb kept only the in-frame ones, dropping some. The profile shows over 120,000 clones, approximately 88% of them singletons. The sample comprised peripheral blood. These receptors were collected from a human donor in a cohort sampled during active COVID-19. Both conserved end residues are part of each CDR3. D genes are given only for firm matches. Clone size is given for some rows only: seen once, a few or many times, or a class if the clone is expanded.

>TRBV20-1|.|TRBJ2-2|once
CSVGDTGELFF
TGCAGTGTCGGGGACACCGGGGAGCTGTTTTTT
>TRBV4-2|TRBD1|TRBJ1-1|once
CASSQGSDRGNTEAFF
TGTGCCAGCAGCCAAGGATCCGACAGGGGTAACACTGAAGCTTTCTTT
>TRBV5-1|TRBD2|TRBJ2-5|once
CASSWNSGRGQETQYF
TGCGCCAGCAGCTGGAATAGCGGGAGGGGGCAAGAGACCCAGTACTTC
>TRBV28|.|TRBJ1-2|.
CASSFTGDYGYTF
TGTGCCAGCAGTTTCACCGGGGACTATGGCTACACCTTC
>TRBV6-5|TRBD1|TRBJ2-7|.
CASSYDRGYEQYF
TGTGCCAGCAGTTACGACAGGGGCTACGAGCAGTACTTC
>TRBV10-2|TRBD1|TRBJ1-4|once
CASSESGTGGGEKLFF
TGCGCCAGCAGTGAGTCGGGAACAGGGGGGGGTGAAAAACTGTTTTTT
>TRBV27|TRBD2|TRBJ2-5|once
CASRTAGGNSETQYF
TGTGCCAGCAGGACTGCGGGGGGAAATTCGGAGACCCAGTACTTC
>TRBV29-1|.|TRBJ2-1|.
CSAGESYNEQFF
TGCAGCGCCGGTGAGTCCTACAATGAGCAGTTCTTC
>TRBV6-5|.|TRBJ2-7|.
CASRQGFPPNYEQYF
TGTGCCAGCAGGCAGGGTTTTCCGCCGAACTACGAGCAGTACTTC
>TRBV13|.|TRBJ2-1|.
CASSLGRSSPGSEQFF
TGTGCCAGCAGCTTGGGGCGGTCCTCCCCCGGGAGTGAGCAGTTCTTC
>TRBV6-5|TRBD1|TRBJ2-2|.
CASKFDRDTGELFF
TGTGCCAGCAAGTTCGACAGGGACACCGGGGAGCTGTTTTTT
>TRBV12-3/TRBV12-4|.|TRBJ2-7|.
CASSSGISYEQYF
TGTGCCAGCAGCTCAGGGATTTCCTACGAGCAGTACTTC
>TRBV28|TRBD2|TRBJ2-3|.
CASSLAGAGGDTQYF
TGTGCCAGCAGCCTAGCGGGAGCGGGGGGAGATACGCAGTATTTT
>TRBV6-6|TRBD1|TRBJ2-3|.
CASRNRGASTDTQYF
TGTGCCAGCAGAAACAGGGGGGCTAGCACAGATACGCAGTATTTT
>TRBV5-1|TRBD1|TRBJ1-1|.
CASSSPRDRVTHGANEAFF
TGCGCCAGCAGCTCCCCCCGCGACAGGGTCACACATGGCGCAAATGAAGCTTTCTTT
>TRBV6-1|TRBD1|TRBJ1-2|.
CASSENPQGASRF
TGTGCCAGCAGTGAAAACCCACAGGGGGCCTCCCGCTTC
>TRBV15|.|TRBJ2-5|.
CATSRDGGTQYF
TGTGCCACCAGCAGAGATGGCGGTACCCAGTACTTC
>TRBV7-8|TRBD1|TRBJ1-1|.
CASSRPPYRDRGTEAFF
TGTGCCAGCAGCCGCCCCCCTTACCGGGACAGGGGCACTGAAGCTTTCTTT
>TRBV7-2|TRBD2|TRBJ2-7|.
CASSTSGVSSYEQYF
TGTGCCAGCAGCACTAGCGGGGTGAGCTCCTACGAGCAGTACTTC
>TRBV30|.|TRBJ2-7|.
CAWSVLGSTGEQYF
TGTGCCTGGAGTGTACTGGGCAGTACGGGGGAGCAGTACTTC
>TRBV11-2|.|TRBJ2-3|.
CASADFTDTQYF
TGTGCCAGCGCGGACTTCACAGATACGCAGTATTTT
>TRBV7-3|.|TRBJ2-7|.
CASSPGIRGEQYF
TGTGCCAGCAGCCCAGGGATTCGTGGGGAGCAGTACTTC